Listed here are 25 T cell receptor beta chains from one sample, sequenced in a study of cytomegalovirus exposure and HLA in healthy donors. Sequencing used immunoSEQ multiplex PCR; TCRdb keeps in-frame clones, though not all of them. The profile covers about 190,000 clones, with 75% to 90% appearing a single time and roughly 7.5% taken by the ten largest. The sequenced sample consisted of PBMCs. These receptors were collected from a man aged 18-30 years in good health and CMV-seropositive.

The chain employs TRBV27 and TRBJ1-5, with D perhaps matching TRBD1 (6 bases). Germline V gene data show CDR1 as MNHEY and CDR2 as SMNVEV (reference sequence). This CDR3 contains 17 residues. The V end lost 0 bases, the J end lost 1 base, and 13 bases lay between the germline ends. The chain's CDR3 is CASSLSGRGSSNQPQHF. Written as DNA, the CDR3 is TGTGCCAGCAGTTTATCGGGCAGGGGCTCAAGCAATCAGCCCCAGCATTTT.

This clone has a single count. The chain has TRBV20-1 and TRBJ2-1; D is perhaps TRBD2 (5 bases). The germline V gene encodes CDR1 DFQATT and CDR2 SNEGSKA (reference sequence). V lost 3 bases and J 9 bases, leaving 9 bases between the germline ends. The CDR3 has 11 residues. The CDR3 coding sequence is TGCAGTGCTAGCCCTAGCACTGAGCAGTTCTTC. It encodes CSASPSTEQFF.

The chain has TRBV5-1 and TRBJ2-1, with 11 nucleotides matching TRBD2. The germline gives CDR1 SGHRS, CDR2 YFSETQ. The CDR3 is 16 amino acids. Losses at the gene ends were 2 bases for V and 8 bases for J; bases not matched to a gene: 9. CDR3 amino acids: CASSLQTSGASDEQFF. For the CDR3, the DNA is TGCGCCAGCAGCTTACAGACTAGCGGGGCTTCGGATGAGCAGTTCTTC.

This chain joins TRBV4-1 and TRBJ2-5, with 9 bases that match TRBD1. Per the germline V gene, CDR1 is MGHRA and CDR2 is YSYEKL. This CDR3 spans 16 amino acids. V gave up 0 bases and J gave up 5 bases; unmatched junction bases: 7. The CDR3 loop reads CASSQDPGQGGETQYF. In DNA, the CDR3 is TGCGCCAGCAGCCAAGACCCGGGACAGGGAGGGGAGACCCAGTACTTC.

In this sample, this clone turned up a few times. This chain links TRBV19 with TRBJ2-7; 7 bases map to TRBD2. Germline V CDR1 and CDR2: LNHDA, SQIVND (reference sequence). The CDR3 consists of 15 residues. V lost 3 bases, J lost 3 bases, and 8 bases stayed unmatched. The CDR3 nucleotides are TGTGCCAGTAGTATTGCAGCTAGCGGAGACTACGAGCAGTACTTC. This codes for CASSIAASGDYEQYF. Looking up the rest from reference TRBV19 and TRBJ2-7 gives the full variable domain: DGGITQSPKYLFRKEGQNVTLSCEQNLNHDAMYWYRQDPGQGLRLIYYSQIVNDFQKGDIAEGYSVSREKKESFPLTVTSAQKNPTAFYLCASSIAASGDYEQYFGPGTRLTVT.

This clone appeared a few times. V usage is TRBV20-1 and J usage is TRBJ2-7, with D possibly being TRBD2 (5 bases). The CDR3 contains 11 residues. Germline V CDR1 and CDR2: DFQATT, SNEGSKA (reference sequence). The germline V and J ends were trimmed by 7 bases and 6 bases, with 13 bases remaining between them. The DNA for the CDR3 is TGCAGTGGCTTCCTAGCCGCCGAGCAGTACTTC. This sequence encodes CSGFLAAEQYF.

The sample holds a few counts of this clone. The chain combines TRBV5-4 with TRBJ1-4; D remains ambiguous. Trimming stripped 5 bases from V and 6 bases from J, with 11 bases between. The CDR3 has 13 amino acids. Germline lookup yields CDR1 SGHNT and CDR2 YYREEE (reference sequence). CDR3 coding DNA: TGTGCCAGCAGACCGATCTCGGATGAAAAACTGTTTTTT. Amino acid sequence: CASRPISDEKLFF.

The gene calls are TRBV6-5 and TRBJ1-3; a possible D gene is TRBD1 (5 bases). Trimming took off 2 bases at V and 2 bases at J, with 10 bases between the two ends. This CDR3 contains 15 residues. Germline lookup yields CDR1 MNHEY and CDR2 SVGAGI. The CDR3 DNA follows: TGTGCCAGCAGTTACGCGGGGCTTCCTGGAAACACCATATATTTT. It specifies CASSYAGLPGNTIYF.

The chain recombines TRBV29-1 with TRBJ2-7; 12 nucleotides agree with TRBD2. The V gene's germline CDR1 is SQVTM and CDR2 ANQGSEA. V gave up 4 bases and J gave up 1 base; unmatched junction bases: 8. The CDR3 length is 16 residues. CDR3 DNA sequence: TGCAGCGTTGGCGGGGGACTAGCGGGCCCGTCCTACGAGCAGTACTTC. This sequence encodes CSVGGGLAGPSYEQYF.

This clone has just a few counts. Here the CDR3 DNA reads TGCGCCAGCAGCCAAGATGCCAGATACACCGGGGAGCTGTTTTTT. Encoded protein: CASSQDARYTGELFF. V usage is TRBV4-3 and J usage is TRBJ2-2; D is unclear. CDR3 length equals 15 residues. From germline, CDR1 is LGHNA and CDR2 YSLEER. V gave up 0 bases and J gave up 3 bases, with 8 bases separating them.

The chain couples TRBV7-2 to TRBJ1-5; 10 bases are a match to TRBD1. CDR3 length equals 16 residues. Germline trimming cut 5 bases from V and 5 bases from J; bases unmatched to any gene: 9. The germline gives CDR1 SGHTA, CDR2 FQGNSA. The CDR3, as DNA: TGTGCCAGCAGCGTTTATGGGACAGGGGTCGATCAGCCCCAGCATTTT. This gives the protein CASSVYGTGVDQPQHF.

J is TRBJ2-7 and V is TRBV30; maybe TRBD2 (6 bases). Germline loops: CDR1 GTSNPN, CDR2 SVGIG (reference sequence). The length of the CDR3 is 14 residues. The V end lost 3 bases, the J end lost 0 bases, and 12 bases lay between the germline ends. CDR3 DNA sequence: TGTGCCTGGAGCGCGGACTACCCCTCCTACGAGCAGTACTTC. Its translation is CAWSADYPSYEQYF.

CDR3 DNA sequence: TGCGCCAGCATCGTGCCGGGAGGGGAGACCCAGTACTTC. This gives the protein CASIVPGGETQYF. This chain connects TRBV5-1 to TRBJ2-5; 8 bases fit TRBD2. The CDR3 is made up of 13 amino acids. Trimming took 6 bases from V and 5 from J; bases not matched to a gene: 6. Germline V gene data show CDR1 as SGHRS and CDR2 as YFSETQ.

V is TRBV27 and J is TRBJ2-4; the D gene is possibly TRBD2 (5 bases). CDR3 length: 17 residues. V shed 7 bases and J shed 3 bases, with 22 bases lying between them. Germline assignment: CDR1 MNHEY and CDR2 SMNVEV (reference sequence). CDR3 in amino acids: CASMTLLAGENKNIQYF. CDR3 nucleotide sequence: TGTGCCAGCATGACCCTTTTGGCGGGTGAAAACAAAAACATTCAGTACTTC.

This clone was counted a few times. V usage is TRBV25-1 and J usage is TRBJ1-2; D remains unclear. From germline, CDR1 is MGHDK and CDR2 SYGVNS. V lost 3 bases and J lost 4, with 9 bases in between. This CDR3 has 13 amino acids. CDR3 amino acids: CASSDSAAYGYTF. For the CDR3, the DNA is TGTGCCAGCAGTGACTCGGCGGCCTATGGCTACACCTTC.

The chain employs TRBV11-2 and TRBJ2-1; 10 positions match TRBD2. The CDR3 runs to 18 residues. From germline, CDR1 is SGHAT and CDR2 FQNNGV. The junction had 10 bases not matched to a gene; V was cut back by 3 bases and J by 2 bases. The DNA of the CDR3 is TGTGCCAGCAGCTTGCAACGTAGCGGGAGGAGCACCTACAATGAGCAGTTCTTC. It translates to CASSLQRSGRSTYNEQFF.

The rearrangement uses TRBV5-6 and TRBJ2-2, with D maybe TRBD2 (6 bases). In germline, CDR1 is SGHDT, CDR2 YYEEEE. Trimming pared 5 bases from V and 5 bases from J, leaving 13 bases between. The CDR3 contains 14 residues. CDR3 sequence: CASRRGGGTGELFF. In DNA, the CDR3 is TGTGCCAGCAGAAGGGGTGGAGGGACCGGGGAGCTGTTTTTT.

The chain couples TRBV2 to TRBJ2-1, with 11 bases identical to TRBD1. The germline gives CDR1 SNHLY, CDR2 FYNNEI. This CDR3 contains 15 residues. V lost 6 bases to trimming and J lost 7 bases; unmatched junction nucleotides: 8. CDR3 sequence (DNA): TGTGCCAGCAGACATCGGACAGGGGGCAAGAATGAGCAGTTCTTC. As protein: CASRHRTGGKNEQFF.

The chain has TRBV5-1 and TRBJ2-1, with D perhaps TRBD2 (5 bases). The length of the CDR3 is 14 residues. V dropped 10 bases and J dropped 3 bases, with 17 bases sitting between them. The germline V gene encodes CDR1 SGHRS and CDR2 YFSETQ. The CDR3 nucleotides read TGCGCCCCGACACCGGGGTGTGGCTACAATGAGCAGTTCTTC. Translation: CAPTPGCGYNEQFF.

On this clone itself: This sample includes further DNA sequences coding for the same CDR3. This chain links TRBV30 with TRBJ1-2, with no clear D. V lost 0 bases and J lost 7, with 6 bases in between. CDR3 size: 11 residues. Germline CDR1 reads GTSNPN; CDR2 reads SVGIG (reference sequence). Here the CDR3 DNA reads TGTGCCTGGAGTGTAGGAGGTGGCTACACCTTC. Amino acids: CAWSVGGGYTF.

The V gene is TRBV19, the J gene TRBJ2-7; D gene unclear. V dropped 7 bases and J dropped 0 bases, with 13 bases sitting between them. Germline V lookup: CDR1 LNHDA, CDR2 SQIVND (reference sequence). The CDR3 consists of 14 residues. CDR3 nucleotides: TGTGCCAGTAAATCGATTCTAAGCTCCTACGAGCAGTACTTC. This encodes CASKSILSSYEQYF.

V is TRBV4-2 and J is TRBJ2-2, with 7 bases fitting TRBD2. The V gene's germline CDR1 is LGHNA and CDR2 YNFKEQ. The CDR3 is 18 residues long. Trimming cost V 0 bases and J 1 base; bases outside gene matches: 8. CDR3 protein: CASSQDHGASGNTGELFF. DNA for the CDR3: TGTGCCAGCAGCCAAGATCATGGGGCTAGCGGGAACACCGGGGAGCTGTTTTTT.

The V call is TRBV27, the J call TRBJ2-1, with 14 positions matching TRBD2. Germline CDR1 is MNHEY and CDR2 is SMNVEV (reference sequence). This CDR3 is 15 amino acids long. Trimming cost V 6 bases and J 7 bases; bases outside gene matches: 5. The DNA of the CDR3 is TGTGCCAGCAGAGGGACTAGCGGGAGTCGGAATGAGCAGTTCTTC. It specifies CASRGTSGSRNEQFF.

CDR3 loop: CASRTYSPRGETQYF. In DNA form, the CDR3 reads TGTGCCAGCAGAACTTACTCCCCCCGGGGTGAGACCCAGTACTTC. This rearrangement joins TRBV27 to TRBJ2-5, with D possibly being TRBD2 (5 bases). Trimming took 6 bases from V and 5 from J, leaving 19 bases between them. The CDR3 has 15 residues. Germline assignment: CDR1 MNHEY and CDR2 SMNVEV (reference sequence).

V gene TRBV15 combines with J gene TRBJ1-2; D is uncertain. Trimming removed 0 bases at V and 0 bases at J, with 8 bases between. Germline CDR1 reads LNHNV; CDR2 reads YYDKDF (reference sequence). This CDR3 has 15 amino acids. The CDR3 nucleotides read TGTGCCACCAGCAGAGATCTAACAGCTAACTATGGCTACACCTTC. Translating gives CATSRDLTANYGYTF.